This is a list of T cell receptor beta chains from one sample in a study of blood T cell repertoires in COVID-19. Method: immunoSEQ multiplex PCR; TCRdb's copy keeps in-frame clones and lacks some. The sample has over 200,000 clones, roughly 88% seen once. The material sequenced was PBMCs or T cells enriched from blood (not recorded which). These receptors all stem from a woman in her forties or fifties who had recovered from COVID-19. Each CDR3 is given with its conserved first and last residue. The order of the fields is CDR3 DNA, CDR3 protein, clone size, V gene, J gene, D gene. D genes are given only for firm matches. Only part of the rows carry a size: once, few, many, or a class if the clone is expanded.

DNA: TGTGCCAGCAGCTTGGGGAGGGAGGGTGAAAAACTGTTTTTT
CDR3: CASSLGREGEKLFF
size: NA
V: TRBV5-5
J: TRBJ1-4
D: NA

DNA: TGCGCCAGCGCTGTAACAGGGGACAGCTCCTATAATTCACCCCTCCACTTT
CDR3: CASAVTGDSSYNSPLHF
size: NA
V: TRBV10-2
J: TRBJ1-6
D: TRBD1

DNA: TGTGCCAGCAGCTCTAGCGCCCAAGAGACCCAGTACTTC
CDR3: CASSSSAQETQYF
size: NA
V: TRBV7-9
J: TRBJ2-5
D: NA

DNA: TGCGCCAGCAGCTCCGGACAGGGGAACAAAAAACTGTTTTTT
CDR3: CASSSGQGNKKLFF
size: once
V: TRBV5-1
J: TRBJ1-4
D: TRBD1

DNA: TGTGCCAGCAGTTTATCCCACCCTCAGGCCCACTATGGCTACACCTTC
CDR3: CASSLSHPQAHYGYTF
size: once
V: TRBV27
J: TRBJ1-2
D: NA

DNA: TGTGCCAGCAGTTACCAAGGCGGGAGCACAGATACGCAGTATTTT
CDR3: CASSYQGGSTDTQYF
size: NA
V: TRBV27
J: TRBJ2-3
D: NA

DNA: TGCAGCGCCGGGGGATCGGACGGGACTTCTAACTATGGCTACACCTTC
CDR3: CSAGGSDGTSNYGYTF
size: NA
V: TRBV29-1
J: TRBJ1-2
D: NA

DNA: TGTGCCACCAGCAGAGGTAGGGGAGAGCAGTTCTTC
CDR3: CATSRGRGEQFF
size: NA
V: TRBV15
J: TRBJ2-1
D: NA

DNA: TGTGCCAGCAGCTTGGGACTAGCGGGAGGTAATGAGCAGTTCTTC
CDR3: CASSLGLAGGNEQFF
size: NA
V: TRBV7-3
J: TRBJ2-1
D: TRBD2

DNA: TGTGCCAGCAGCTTAGTAAGGGGCACCTACGAGCAGTACTTC
CDR3: CASSLVRGTYEQYF
size: NA
V: TRBV11-2
J: TRBJ2-7
D: NA